This TCR beta chain was identified during a study of cytomegalovirus exposure and HLA in healthy donors. Concerning this clone itself: Antigen specificity is unknown.

A multiplex PCR was run with 60 Vbeta primers and 13 Jbeta primers. The table came from immunoSEQ multiplex PCR; TCRdb's copy has only in-frame clones and leaves some out. This table holds 120,000 to 150,000 clones, 60% to 85% found once. V dropped 7 bases and J dropped 4; count of bases not matched to a gene: 9. This CDR3 has 15 residues. CDR1 and CDR2 (germline): ENHRY, SYGVKD. The study's findings and limits: No immune exposure information besides CMV serostatus was available. Most TCR sequences were seen very rarely across donors, but some public TCRs occurred in many.

Input material: PBMCs. This receptor was obtained from a man aged 35-49 years in good health and CMV-seropositive. The gene calls are TRBV10-3 and TRBJ2-2, with TRBD1 identical over 7 bases. The CDR3 bases are TGTGCCATCACTATGGACAGGACTTTCACCGGGGAGCTGTTTTTT. Amino acids: CAITMDRTFTGELFF.